These 22 T cell receptor beta chains share one sample of origin, sequenced in a study of T cells in women clearing cervical HPV infection. The data were produced by immunoSEQ multiplex PCR, yet TCRdb's version contains in-frame clones alone and is incomplete. The sample table includes approximately 35,000 clones. The sequencing sample was made of blood buffy coat. These receptors were obtained from a woman between 18 and 70 years old with a cervical HPV16 infection that either progressed to CIN3+ or cleared (not recorded which).

Details on this clone: The observed sequence ends 3 residues before the CDR3 terminus, with the missing tail filled in from the germline J gene. This chain joins TRBV12-3 or TRBV12-4 and TRBJ1-6; weak D call: TRBD1 (5 bases). The CDR3 contains 15 residues. Trimming shortened V by 7 bases and J by 7 bases, and 17 bases separated the two germline ends. CDR3 residues: CASTQTGGGNSPLHF. Incomplete CDR3 DNA: TGTGCCAGCACCCAAACGGGGGGAGGGAATTCACCC.

Of note for this clone: The read halts 3 residues ahead of the CDR3 end, with the missing end drawn from the germline J gene. The chain has TRBV7-9 and TRBJ1-4, with D perhaps TRBD1 (6 bases). The CDR3 has 14 residues. Looked up from germline, CDR1 is SEHNR and CDR2 is FQNEAQ (reference sequence). CDR3 sequence: CASSYGTTNSPLFF. The part of the CDR3 DNA that was read is TGTGCCAGCAGCTACGGGACAACGAATTCACCA.

Note on this clone: A junction boundary mismatches the germline segment, possibly from a read error. Read sequence stops 3 residues before the CDR3 end, and the germline J gene provides the missing end. J is TRBJ1-5 and V is TRBV2; 10 positions agree with TRBD1. The CDR3 is 16 amino acids. Germline values: CDR1 SNHLY, CDR2 FYNNEI. This CDR3 reads CASREETGGAGRPQHF. The covered CDR3 bases are TGTGCCAGCAGGGAAGAGACAGGGGGCGCAGGGAGGCCC.

A word on this clone: Read coverage stops 3 residues before the CDR3 terminus; the germline J gene supplies the remainder. The rearrangement uses TRBV30 and TRBJ2-2, with D perhaps TRBD2 (5 bases). The CDR3 has 12 amino acids. Germline V gives CDR1 GTSNPN, CDR2 SVGIG (reference sequence). The CDR3 spells CAWRNSGEKLFF. The DNA read from the CDR3 is TGTGCCTGGAGAAACAGCGGTGAAAAG.

In the case of this clone: The CDR3 end is not reached by the read, which stops 3 residues before it; the germline J gene fills it in. J is TRBJ2-3 and V is TRBV7-7, with 13 nucleotides matching TRBD2. The CDR3 is 16 residues long. CDR1 is SSHAT, CDR2 FNYEAQ, per germline (reference sequence). Germline trimming cut 5 bases from V and 3 bases from J; bases unmatched to any gene: 5. The part of the CDR3 DNA that was read is TGTGCCAGCAGCCGACTAGCGGGAGGCGAAACAGATACG. Translated, it gives CASSRLAGGETDT. The whole CDR3 protein reads CASSRLAGGETDTQYF.

CDR3 DNA, as far as it was read: TGTGCCAGCAGCAAACTAGCGGGGCCTTACAATGAG. Encoded protein: CASSKLAGPYNE. The whole CDR3 sequence is CASSKLAGPYNEQFF. The chain employs TRBV7-9 and TRBJ2-1; 10 bases fit TRBD2. The read finishes 3 residues shy of the CDR3 end, and the germline J gene is used to complete it. Germline V gene data show CDR1 as SEHNR and CDR2 as FQNEAQ (reference sequence). V lost 5 bases, J lost 4 bases, and 5 bases stayed unmatched. The CDR3 has 15 residues. The complete variable domain, with remaining parts taken from reference TRBV7-9 and TRBJ2-1, reads DTGVSQNPRHKITKRGQNVTFRCDPISEHNRLYWYRQTLGQGPEFLTYFQNEAQLEKSRLLSDRFSAERPKGSFSTLEIQRTEQGDSAMYLCASSKLAGPYNEQFFGPGTRLTVL.

Comment on this clone: The missing CDR3 end, 3 residues past where the read stops, is filled in from the germline J gene. The chain uses TRBV19 and TRBJ2-2; D might be TRBD1 (6 bases). From germline, CDR1 is LNHDA and CDR2 SQIVND (reference sequence). Trimming removed 5 bases at V and 0 bases at J, with 13 bases between. This CDR3 spans 16 amino acids. The CDR3 DNA, read in part, is TGTGCCAGTAGTGGACAGAGAGTTTCGAACACCGGGGAG. As protein: CASSGQRVSNTGE. The entire CDR3 is CASSGQRVSNTGELFF.

Of note for this clone: The read stops 3 residues short of the end of the CDR3; the missing end is completed from the germline J gene. The chain employs TRBV5-1 and TRBJ2-7, with D tentatively TRBD2 (5 bases). This CDR3 comprises 14 residues. Trimming removed 0 bases from V and 6 bases from J, with 13 bases in between. CDR1 SGHRS and CDR2 YFSETQ come from the germline V gene. The CDR3 here is CASSLVGYRGEQYF. Incomplete CDR3 DNA: TGCGCCAGCAGCTTGGTTGGTTACCGGGGCGAG.

Concerning this clone itself: The read comes to an end 3 residues before the CDR3 does, leaving the germline J gene to fill in the end. This chain links TRBV4-1 with TRBJ1-5, with 9 positions matching TRBD1. This CDR3 has 15 residues. The junction had 7 bases not matched to a gene; V was cut back by 3 bases and J by 7 bases. Germline CDR1 reads MGHRA; CDR2 reads YSYEKL. The CDR3 bases that were read are TGCGCCAGCAGCCACCGGGACAGGGCAAACCAGCCC. It translates to CASSHRDRANQP. The entire CDR3 protein is CASSHRDRANQPQHF.

About this clone itself: From the germline J gene comes the end of the CDR3, since the read stops 3 residues before it. The rearrangement links TRBV20-1 to TRBJ2-1; TRBD2 is a possible D gene (5 bases). The CDR3 has 15 amino acids. Trimming removed 0 bases from V and 8 bases from J, with 17 bases in between. Germline CDR1 DFQATT, CDR2 SNEGSKA (reference sequence). The chain's CDR3 is CSARDLERYGDEQFF. The sequenced part of the CDR3 DNA is TGCAGTGCTAGAGATCTTGAGCGGTACGGGGATGAG.

Remarks on this clone: The sequenced fragment ends 3 residues before the CDR3 boundary, so the rest is inferred from the germline J gene. The chain links TRBV7-9 to TRBJ1-1, with TRBD1 as a possible D gene (5 bases). Germline CDR1 SEHNR, CDR2 FQNEAQ (reference sequence). The CDR3 loop spans 12 amino acids. The CDR3 loop is CASSLPGTRAFF. CDR3 DNA, as far as it was read: TGTGCCAGCAGCTTACCCGGGACTAGA.

Note on this clone: The read ends 3 residues before the CDR3 terminus; that terminus is restored from the germline J gene. V usage is TRBV30 and J usage is TRBJ1-4; TRBD1 is a possible D gene (5 bases). The CDR3 covers 13 residues. The germline V gene has CDR1 GTSNPN and CDR2 SVGIG (reference sequence). Here the CDR3 reads CAWSVQEGSPLFF. The sequenced CDR3 bases are TGTGCCTGGAGTGTACAGGAGGGATCACCA.

Worth noting for this clone: Its ends do not fully match the called genes, so a read error is possible. The sample has other DNA sequences that encode this CDR3 too. The part of the CDR3 DNA that was read is TGTGCCAGCAGCTTAGGCCTGGCAGGTCCTTTATCTGGAAACACG. Translation: CASSLGLAGPLSGNT. The full CDR3 reads CASSLGLAGPLSGNTIYF. The genes are TRBV13 and TRBJ1-3; D not resolved. From the germline J gene comes the end of the CDR3, since the read stops 3 residues before it. The CDR3 length is 18 residues. Germline V CDR1 and CDR2: PRHDT, FYEKMQ (reference sequence).

To note about this clone: The sequence runs out 3 residues before the end of the CDR3; the remainder is reconstructed from the germline J gene. The chain is built from TRBV12-3 or TRBV12-4 and TRBJ1-5; D may be TRBD1 (5 bases). The length of the CDR3 is 15 residues. V lost 6 bases and J lost 0, with 12 bases in between. The CDR3 region is CASRTDSYSNQPQHF. The CDR3 DNA, read in part, is TGTGCCAGCAGGACCGACAGTTATAGCAATCAGCCC.

On this clone: The sequence runs out 3 residues before the end of the CDR3; the remainder is reconstructed from the germline J gene. The rearrangement links TRBV19 to TRBJ1-4; the D gene is possibly TRBD1 (5 bases). Germline V gene data show CDR1 as LNHDA and CDR2 as SQIVND (reference sequence). The length of the CDR3 is 16 residues. Incomplete CDR3 DNA: TGTGCCAGTAGTATGAACGCGGAGGCTGGGGCCAACGTA. This translates into CASSMNAEAGANV. The full CDR3 protein reads CASSMNAEAGANVLFF.

The CDR3 loop reads CAWTRIVNTEAFF. The covered CDR3 bases are TGTGCCTGGACTAGGATCGTGAACACTGAA. The J gene is TRBJ1-1, the V gene TRBV30; the D is unclear. Sequencing ends 3 residues short of the CDR3 end; the germline J gene provides the rest. Trimming pared 4 bases from V and 0 bases from J, leaving 9 bases between. This CDR3 contains 13 residues. From germline, CDR1 is GTSNPN and CDR2 SVGIG (reference sequence).

With respect to this clone: The read terminates 3 residues ahead of where the CDR3 ends, so the germline J gene completes it. This chain uses TRBV13 with TRBJ1-1; possible D gene TRBD1, 5 bases. V was cut by 5 bases and J by 4 bases, with 17 bases left in between. This CDR3 is 15 amino acids long. Looked up from germline, CDR1 is PRHDT and CDR2 is FYEKMQ (reference sequence). The CDR3 sequence: CASSHPSAGPTEAFF. The CDR3 DNA, read in part, is TGTGCCAGCAGCCACCCCTCGGCGGGGCCCACTGAA.

With respect to this clone: The CDR3 end falls 3 residues outside the read, so it is completed with the germline J gene. The chain carries TRBV19 and TRBJ2-3; 8 nucleotides match TRBD1. V shed 5 bases and J 2 bases; nucleotides not matched to a gene: 6. Germline assignment: CDR1 LNHDA and CDR2 SQIVND (reference sequence). This CDR3 comprises 15 residues. The CDR3 sequence is CASSPRTGHTDTQYF. CDR3 DNA (partial): TGTGCCAGTAGTCCACGGACAGGGCACACAGATACG.

Details on this clone: The read gets to within 3 residues of the CDR3 end, and the germline J gene fills in the rest. The gene calls are TRBV19 and TRBJ2-7; 7 bases are shared with TRBD1. The CDR3 runs to 17 residues. Trimming at V came to 6 bases and at J to 3 bases, leaving 17 bases not matched to a gene. Germline V CDR1 and CDR2: LNHDA, SQIVND (reference sequence). The sequenced part of the CDR3 DNA is TGTGCCAGTAGGAACTATTTTTCGACCGGGACAGACTACGAG. As protein: CASRNYFSTGTDYE. The full-length CDR3 reads as CASRNYFSTGTDYEQYF. Complete variable domain (other parts from reference TRBV19 and TRBJ2-7): DGGITQSPKYLFRKEGQNVTLSCEQNLNHDAMYWYRQDPGQGLRLIYYSQIVNDFQKGDIAEGYSVSREKKESFPLTVTSAQKNPTAFYLCASRNYFSTGTDYEQYFGPGTRLTVT.

Notes on this clone: Read coverage stops 3 residues before the CDR3 terminus; the germline J gene supplies the remainder. The chain joins TRBV5-5 to TRBJ1-5; the match to TRBD1 covers 7 bases. Germline CDR1 is SGHKS and CDR2 is YYEKEE (reference sequence). After removal of 0 bases from V and 9 bases from J, the junction contained 3 bases not matched to a gene. CDR3 size: 13 residues. The sequenced CDR3 bases are TGTGCCAGCAGCTTGGCTGCAGGGGGGCCC. Its protein is CASSLAAGGP. The entire CDR3 reads CASSLAAGGPQHF.

To note about this clone: The CDR3 is cut off 3 residues early in the read; its end comes from the germline J gene. This chain joins TRBV19 and TRBJ2-2; D possibly corresponds to TRBD2 (5 bases). There are 13 residues in the CDR3. CDR1 and CDR2 (germline): LNHDA, SQIVND (reference sequence). Trimming took 11 bases from V and 0 from J, leaving 10 bases between them. Incomplete CDR3 DNA: TGTGCCGGAGCGGACCCGAACACCGGGGAG. Translation: CAGADPNTGE. The whole CDR3 region reads CAGADPNTGELFF.

A word on this clone: The sequenced fragment ends 3 residues before the CDR3 boundary, so the rest is inferred from the germline J gene. The rearrangement links TRBV20-1 to TRBJ1-2; possible D gene TRBD1, 5 bases. The CDR3 consists of 12 residues. The ends were cut back, 3 bases at V and 3 bases at J, with 8 bases in the middle. The germline V gene encodes CDR1 DFQATT and CDR2 SNEGSKA (reference sequence). The CDR3 DNA, read in part, is TGCAGTGCTAGCTCACAGGACTATGGC. Protein: CSASSQDYG. The complete CDR3 protein is CSASSQDYGYTF.